This T cell receptor beta chain was obtained from a study of cytomegalovirus exposure and HLA in healthy donors. About the study: Genotyping of more than 300 donors showed that over 80% belonged to the Caucasian-associated ancestry cluster.

Study-wide findings and caveats: Most of the TCR beta V segments (in an earlier analysis) were productive either about 87% or about 30% of the time. Compared with the roughly 670-donor mean, an Asian-associated ancestry cluster reportedly had fewer N-insertions, according to a later analysis.

This CDR3 has 11 amino acids. Germline CDR1 and CDR2: ENHRY and SYGVKD. V was shortened by 8 bases and J by 3 bases, with 5 bases between the two germline ends. With 60 Vbeta and 13 Jbeta primers, the PCR was carried out. Data came from immunoSEQ multiplex PCR; TCRdb stores just in-frame clones and leaves some out. The data show about 94,000 clones, 6% to 9% seen once. This clone appeared a few times. Its specificity is unknown. This cohort consisted of healthy bone marrow donors. V is TRBV10-3 and J is TRBJ1-5; no firm D call. This clonotype was sampled from a man over 45 in good health and CMV-seronegative. Sequencing was carried out using PBMCs. CDR3 residues: CAIGHNQPQHF. The CDR3 region has the DNA TGTGCCATCGGCCACAATCAGCCCCAGCATTTT.